This T cell receptor (beta chain) was recovered during a study of CD8 T cells in ankylosing spondylitis. The study's findings and limits: Several highly homologous variants made up a TCR beta motif, and this motif appeared characteristic of ankylosing spondylitis blood.

V gave up 7 bases and J gave up 0 bases; unmatched junction bases: 5. The CDR3 runs 15 residues. TCRdb reprocessed the 5' RACE reads via MiXCR and lists one record per CDR3 protein. Of fewer than 750,000 distinct CDR3 sequences in the sample, roughly 20% were seen once. This clonotype was counted between two and nine times. Its antigen remains unknown. The origin of this receptor is a male donor with ankylosing spondylitis. The sequenced sample consisted of blood, either unsorted or a sorted T cell fraction (not recorded which). The chain links TRBV12-3 or TRBV12-4 to TRBJ1-5; 8 bases match TRBD1. CDR3 DNA: TGTGCCAGCACTATGGGACAGGCTAGCAATCAGCCCCAGCATTTT. Encoded protein: CASTMGQASNQPQHF.